This TCR beta chain was profiled in a study of early T cells in non-severe SARS-CoV-2 infection. For this clonotype: Its specificity is unknown.

CDR1 is MNHNY and CDR2 is SVGAGI in the germline V gene (reference sequence). The CDR3 is made up of 15 amino acids. Trimming cost V 6 bases and J 3 bases, with 18 bases left between them. Overall study results and limits: Reliance on VDJdb matching favored anti-spike CD8 responses; private and CD4 specificities were missed.

Unique molecular identifier tags were affixed to discrete cDNA molecules. TCRdb recomputed calls from the 5' RACE reads with MiXCR, one row per CDR3 protein. The sample contains 70,000 to 85,000 distinct CDR3 sequences, 10% to 15% of which appear only once. This sequence was found in an adult who was a healthcare worker with PCR-confirmed SARS-CoV-2 infection or an uninfected control (not recorded which). This chain joins TRBV6-6 and TRBJ2-7; tentatively, D is TRBD1 (7 bases). The sample comprised whole blood. CDR3 loop: CASRGRAGQLYEQYF. In DNA, the CDR3 is TGTGCCAGCAGGGGACGGGCGGGACAGCTCTACGAGCAGTACTTC.